Detailed here is one TCR beta chain. Its specificity is unknown. The data stem from a study of cytomegalovirus exposure and HLA in healthy donors. Study observations and caveats: While the bulk of TCR sequences proved rare, some public TCRs turned up in many donors.

CDR3 length equals 20 residues. Trimming removed 2 bases at V and 4 bases at J, with 29 bases between. Germline CDR1 and CDR2: SNHLY and FYNNEI. 60 Vbeta and 13 Jbeta primers were used in PCR. The table came from immunoSEQ multiplex PCR; TCRdb's copy has only in-frame clones and leaves some out. The data show 150,000 to 200,000 clones, over 60% seen once. The source material was PBMCs. This chain uses TRBV2 with TRBJ1-1; TRBD1 is a possible D gene (6 bases). The clonotype comes from a woman aged 50 to 60 in good health and CMV-seropositive. The CDR3 region has the DNA TGTGCCAGCAGTGAAAAAAAGGGAGGGACATGGGGGGGGCGTAGCACTGAAGCTTTCTTT. Amino acids: CASSEKKGGTWGGRSTEAFF.